Presented here are 20 T cell receptor beta chains from one specimen sequenced in a study of blood T cell repertoires in COVID-19. TCRdb keeps only in-frame clones here, not all; method: immunoSEQ multiplex PCR. This table holds 20,000 to 30,000 clones, 82% found once. The specimen sequenced was peripheral blood. These receptors originate from a human donor in a cohort sampled during active COVID-19.

The chain carries TRBV19 and TRBJ1-1; tentative D call: TRBD1 (6 bases). This CDR3 contains 14 residues. Trimming left V 8 bases short and J 2 bases short, with 15 bases between. Germline loops: CDR1 LNHDA, CDR2 SQIVND (reference sequence). The CDR3 loop reads CASSPNRENTEAFF. CDR3 in DNA: TGTGCCAGTTCTCCCAACAGGGAAAACACTGAAGCTTTCTTT.

The V call is TRBV25-1, the J call TRBJ1-2; D not certain. V dropped 2 bases and J dropped 0 bases, with 4 bases sitting between them. Per germline, CDR1 MGHDK and CDR2 SYGVNS. This CDR3 region has 13 residues. CDR3: CASSEEANYGYTF. CDR3 DNA sequence: TGTGCCAGCAGTGAAGAGGCTAACTATGGCTACACCTTC.

The chain recombines TRBV5-1 with TRBJ1-1, with 7 bases that match TRBD1. The germline CDR1 and CDR2 sequences are SGHRS and YFSETQ. The ends lost 1 base at V and 4 bases at J; junction bases unmatched: 10. This CDR3 region has 16 residues. CDR3 sequence reads: CASSLLNGPGGTEAFF. In nucleotides, the CDR3 is TGCGCCAGCAGCTTGTTGAACGGGCCAGGGGGCACTGAAGCTTTCTTT.

The J gene is TRBJ2-1, the V gene TRBV11-2; D not resolved. Germline assignment: CDR1 SGHAT and CDR2 FQNNGV. The V end lost 1 base, the J end lost 5 bases, and 6 bases lay between the germline ends. The CDR3 loop spans 13 amino acids. The CDR3 bases are TGTGCCAGCAGCTTAGTTTCCAACAATGAGCAGTTCTTC. Translation: CASSLVSNNEQFF.

The chain recombines TRBV7-9 with TRBJ1-2; TRBD1 matches at 8 bases. Germline CDR1 SEHNR, CDR2 FQNEAQ (reference sequence). CDR3 length: 14 residues. V trimming: 5 bases; J trimming: 3 bases; junction bases outside the gene matches: 5. The CDR3 sequence: CASSQTGVDYGYTF. DNA of the CDR3: TGTGCCAGCAGCCAGACAGGGGTGGACTATGGCTACACCTTC.

This clone was counted once. V is TRBV30 and J is TRBJ1-5, with a weak D call TRBD1 (6 bases). Germline V gene data show CDR1 as GTSNPN and CDR2 as SVGIG (reference sequence). The CDR3 covers 15 residues. The V end lost 3 bases, the J end lost 2 bases, and 14 bases lay between the germline ends. As DNA, the CDR3 is TGTGCCTGGAGAGGGGGTTTGAGAGGCAATCAGCCCCAGCATTTT. Amino acids: CAWRGGLRGNQPQHF.

This clone occurred a few times. The genes are TRBV6-2 or TRBV6-3 and TRBJ2-7; the match to TRBD2 covers 9 bases. CDR3 length: 14 amino acids. The V and J ends lost 4 bases and 7 bases, in that order; junction bases with no gene match: 8. CDR1 and CDR2 from the germline V gene are MNHEY and SVGEGT. CDR3 region: CASSWVPSGGEQYF. The CDR3, as DNA: TGTGCCAGCAGTTGGGTCCCCAGCGGGGGGGAGCAGTACTTC.

CDR3 nucleotides: TGTGCCAGCTCACCGTCGTCTCTAGCGGGAACTGGGGCCAACGTCCTGACTTTC. This codes for CASSPSSLAGTGANVLTF. J is TRBJ2-6 and V is TRBV18; TRBD2 matches 9 bases. The ends lost 3 bases at V and 2 bases at J; junction bases unmatched: 8. This CDR3 spans 18 amino acids. From germline, CDR1 is KGHSH and CDR2 LQKENI.

The J gene is TRBJ2-5, the V gene TRBV7-6; 9 nucleotides match TRBD1. V gave up 2 bases and J gave up 5 bases; unmatched junction bases: 9. This CDR3 spans 16 amino acids. CDR1 and CDR2 from the germline V gene are SGHVS and FNYEAQ. The CDR3 sequence is CASSLSTGGPEETQYF. CDR3 in DNA: TGTGCCAGCAGCTTATCGACAGGGGGTCCGGAGGAGACCCAGTACTTC.

The chain carries TRBV7-2 and TRBJ2-1; D uncertain. The CDR3 consists of 12 residues. V lost 1 base and J lost 7, with 5 bases in between. Germline V CDR1 and CDR2: SGHTA, FQGNSA. CDR3 amino acids: CASSLGANEQFF. For the CDR3, the DNA is TGTGCCAGCAGCTTAGGAGCAAATGAGCAGTTCTTC.

The rearrangement joins TRBV7-6 to TRBJ2-7; 14 nucleotides align to TRBD2. V lost 5 bases, J lost 7 bases, and 7 bases stayed unmatched. The CDR3 is made up of 15 amino acids. Germline CDR1 reads SGHVS; CDR2 reads FNYEAQ. The CDR3 DNA reads as TGTGCCAGCAGCGCGACTAGCGGGGGGGCGGAGGAGCAGTACTTC. Protein product: CASSATSGGAEEQYF.

This chain's CDR3 is CASSLDYSGNTIYF. DNA for the CDR3: TGTGCCAGCAGCTTAGACTACTCTGGAAACACCATATATTTT. The rearrangement links TRBV7-2 to TRBJ1-3; the D is unclear. The CDR3 covers 14 residues. Trimming took 1 base from V and 0 from J, leaving 4 bases between them. Germline V gene sequence: CDR1 SGHTA, CDR2 FQGNSA.

V usage is TRBV9 and J usage is TRBJ1-2; TRBD1 agrees at 8 bases. The junction had 8 bases not matched to a gene; V was cut back by 0 bases and J by 7 bases. The CDR3 extends over 15 amino acids. The germline V gene encodes CDR1 SGDLS and CDR2 YYNGEE. CDR3 in amino acids: CASSVANQGAGGYTF. The CDR3 nucleotides read TGTGCCAGCAGCGTAGCTAATCAGGGGGCTGGTGGCTACACCTTC. The entire variable domain, with the rest obtained from reference TRBV9 and TRBJ1-2, is as follows: DSGVTQTPKHLITATGQRVTLRCSPRSGDLSVYWYQQSLDQGLQFLIQYYNGEERAKGNILERFSAQQFPDLHSELNLSSLELGDSALYFCASSVANQGAGGYTFGSGTRLTVV.

The chain joins TRBV29-1 to TRBJ1-1; D gene uncertain. The ends were cut back, 1 base at V and 1 base at J, with 10 bases in the middle. Looked up from germline, CDR1 is SQVTM and CDR2 is ANQGSEA. This CDR3 has 14 amino acids. The CDR3 DNA sequence: TGCAGCGTTGAAGGACTGCGAAGGAACACTGAAGCTTTCTTT. This sequence encodes CSVEGLRRNTEAFF.

The rearrangement uses TRBV5-1 and TRBJ2-2; no clear D gene. The V gene lost 0 bases and the J gene lost 7 bases, with 7 bases spanning the gap. CDR3 length: 13 amino acids. CDR1 and CDR2 (germline): SGHRS, YFSETQ. This chain's CDR3 is CASSLVLIGELFF. The CDR3, as DNA: TGCGCCAGCAGCTTGGTCCTAATCGGGGAGCTGTTTTTT. Looking up the rest from reference TRBV5-1 and TRBJ2-2 gives the full variable domain: KAGVTQTPRYLIKTRGQQVTLSCSPISGHRSVSWYQQTPGQGLQFLFEYFSETQRNKGNFPGRFSGRQFSNSRSEMNVSTLELGDSALYLCASSLVLIGELFFGEGSRLTVL.

The J gene is TRBJ2-1, the V gene TRBV5-8; D remains unclear. CDR1 is SGHTS and CDR2 is YDEGEE in the germline V gene. V lost 4 bases, J lost 7 bases, and 15 bases lay in between. The CDR3 runs to 14 residues. The chain's CDR3 is CASSLQSYVNEQFF. CDR3 in DNA: TGTGCCAGCAGCCTACAGAGTTACGTTAATGAGCAGTTCTTC.

The V and J genes are TRBV28 and TRBJ2-7; 8 nucleotides line up with TRBD2. The CDR3 runs 17 residues. Germline values: CDR1 MDHEN, CDR2 SYDVKM. V dropped 2 bases and J dropped 2; count of bases not matched to a gene: 11. Here the CDR3 reads CASSLAPGGGKAYEQYF. The CDR3 DNA sequence: TGTGCCAGCAGTTTAGCGCCCGGGGGGGGCAAGGCCTACGAGCAGTACTTC.

This clone was recorded only once. The J gene is TRBJ1-2, the V gene TRBV18; D remains ambiguous. Germline CDR1 KGHSH, CDR2 LQKENI. The CDR3 extends over 11 amino acids. Trimming took off 4 bases at V and 5 bases at J, with 5 bases between the two ends. CDR3 sequence (DNA): TGTGCCAGCTCACTCCCGTATGGCTACACCTTC. This encodes CASSLPYGYTF.

The V gene is TRBV7-9, the J gene TRBJ2-3; D unresolved. The CDR3 has 12 amino acids. Germline assignment: CDR1 SEHNR and CDR2 FQNEAQ (reference sequence). Trimming left V 6 bases short and J 4 bases short, with 8 bases between. CDR3 protein: CASRQTADTQYF. CDR3 in DNA: TGTGCCAGCAGACAGACGGCAGATACGCAGTATTTT. Combining the CDR3 with reference TRBV7-9 and TRBJ2-3 gives the whole variable domain DTGVSQNPRHKITKRGQNVTFRCDPISEHNRLYWYRQTLGQGPEFLTYFQNEAQLEKSRLLSDRFSAERPKGSFSTLEIQRTEQGDSAMYLCASRQTADTQYFGPGTRLTVL.

The V call is TRBV19, the J call TRBJ2-7; maybe TRBD2 (6 bases). With 6 bases removed from V and 0 bases from J, the gap between germline ends came to 6 bases. Germline CDR1 LNHDA, CDR2 SQIVND (reference sequence). This CDR3 is 12 amino acids long. The DNA for the CDR3 is TGTGCCAGTAGCGGGGGCTCCTACGAGCAGTACTTC. Amino acid sequence: CASSGGSYEQYF. Based on the CDR3 plus reference TRBV19 and TRBJ2-7, the full variable domain is DGGITQSPKYLFRKEGQNVTLSCEQNLNHDAMYWYRQDPGQGLRLIYYSQIVNDFQKGDIAEGYSVSREKKESFPLTVTSAQKNPTAFYLCASSGGSYEQYFGPGTRLTVT.